The clone carrying this TCR beta chain showed up just a few times. What it binds is unknown. The source of the sample is a study of T cells in localized non-small cell lung cancer. Study observations and caveats: Adjacent lung tissue had a median around 50 of the top 100 clones found in the tumor. A higher density of T cells in blood coincided with extended overall survival. Multi-region tumor sequencing was not done, so intratumor heterogeneity could not be excluded.

Libraries were prepared by immunoSEQ multiplex PCR; TCRdb keeps only in-frame clonotypes and omits some of them. The sample carries over 1,300 clones, around 21% recorded once. Sequenced here: lung tumor tissue, sampled before any cancer treatment. The receptor was derived from an older male donor with stage II squamous cell lung carcinoma.

The DNA for the CDR3 is TGTGCCAGCAGCTGGAGCCCCCGGGTATGGGATGGCTACACCTTC. It encodes CASSWSPRVWDGYTF. This sequence joins TRBV11-3 and TRBJ1-2; D gene ambiguous. The CDR3 extends over 15 amino acids. V lost 4 bases to trimming and J lost 6 bases, with 18 bases between them. CDR1 and CDR2 (germline): SGHNT, YENEEA.